This TCR beta chain was observed in a study of Graves' ophthalmopathy and Graves' hyperthyroidism. Study information: Peripheral blood was gathered at the point of initial diagnosis, before any treatment started.

Trimming stripped 6 bases from V and 4 bases from J, with 16 bases between. The CDR3 runs to 14 residues. The table lists this clonotype with many counts. New diagnoses, under 2 months' duration, and ages 18 to 65 characterized the hyperthyroidism patients. None of the included patients had other autoimmune diseases, uncontrolled infections, pregnancy or lactation, as these led to exclusion. From RNA, the CDR3 regions of TCR beta chains were amplified and sequenced. HTBI-primed RT-PCR formed the first round, and a multiplex PCR formed the second. MiXCR, applied by TCRdb to the multiplex PCR reads, yields one record per CDR3 protein. The table shows over 500,000 distinct CDR3 sequences, with over 20% occurring only once.

The sequencing input was peripheral blood. This rearrangement joins TRBV12-3 or TRBV12-4 to TRBJ2-7, with unresolved D. The receptor's source is a woman between 18 and 30 years old with stable Graves' hyperthyroidism. Some clones in this sample may be carry-over from other donors' samples. The CDR3 region is CASSRGERFYEQYF. The DNA of the CDR3 is TGTGCCAGCAGCCGCGGTGAGAGGTTTTACGAGCAGTACTTC.